The subject of this entry is one T cell receptor beta chain. The sample comes from a study of blood T cell repertoires in COVID-19. Study information: The samples span acute and convalescent COVID-19 from the United States, Italy and Spain. From T cells, B-cell-depleted T cells, or PBMCs came the material, which was cDNA or gDNA.

Authors' methods: Amplification with reference gene primers provided the estimates of nucleated cell counts. Generated by immunoSEQ multiplex PCR, the TCRdb table keeps only in-frame clones and is missing some. V, J and clone size were drawn from that table, and D and trimming were deduced from the DNA. The table records 150,000 to 200,000 clones, roughly 84% of them present only once. Sequenced: peripheral blood. The origin of this receptor is a man aged 35-49 years with acute or convalescent COVID-19.

CDR3 DNA: TGTGCCTGGAGTGTACGTAGGGGGCCCTACCTTTCCTACGAGCAGTACTTC. This gives the protein CAWSVRRGPYLSYEQYF. V usage is TRBV30 and J usage is TRBJ2-7; 7 bases map to TRBD1. The CDR3 is made up of 17 amino acids. Germline V CDR1 and CDR2: GTSNPN, SVGIG (reference sequence). J was trimmed by 1 base and V by 0 bases; bases with no gene match: 12.